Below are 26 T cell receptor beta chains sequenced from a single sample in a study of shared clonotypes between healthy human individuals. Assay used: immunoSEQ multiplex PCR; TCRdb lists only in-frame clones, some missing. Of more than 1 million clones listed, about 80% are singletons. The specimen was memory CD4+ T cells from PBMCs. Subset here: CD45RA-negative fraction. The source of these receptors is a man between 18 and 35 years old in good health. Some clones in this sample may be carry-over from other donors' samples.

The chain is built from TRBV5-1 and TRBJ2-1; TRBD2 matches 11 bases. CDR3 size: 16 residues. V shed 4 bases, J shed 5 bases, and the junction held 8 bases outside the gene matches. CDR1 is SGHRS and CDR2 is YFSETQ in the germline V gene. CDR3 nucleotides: TGCGCCAGCAGCCCCACGGGACTAGCGGTAAACAATGAGCAGTTCTTC. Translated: CASSPTGLAVNNEQFF.

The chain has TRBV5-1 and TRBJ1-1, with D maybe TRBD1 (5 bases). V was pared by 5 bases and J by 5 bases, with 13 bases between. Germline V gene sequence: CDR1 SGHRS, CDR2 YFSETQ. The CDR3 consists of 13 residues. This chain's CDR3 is CASRTGRGTEAFF. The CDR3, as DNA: TGCGCCAGCAGGACGGGACGTGGGACTGAAGCTTTCTTT.

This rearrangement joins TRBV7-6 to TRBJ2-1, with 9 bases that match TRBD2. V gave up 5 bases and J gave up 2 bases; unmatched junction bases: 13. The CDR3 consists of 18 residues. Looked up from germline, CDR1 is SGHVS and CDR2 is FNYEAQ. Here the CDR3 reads CASSPLPRLAATYNEQFF. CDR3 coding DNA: TGTGCCAGCAGCCCACTCCCCCGACTAGCGGCTACCTACAATGAGCAGTTCTTC.

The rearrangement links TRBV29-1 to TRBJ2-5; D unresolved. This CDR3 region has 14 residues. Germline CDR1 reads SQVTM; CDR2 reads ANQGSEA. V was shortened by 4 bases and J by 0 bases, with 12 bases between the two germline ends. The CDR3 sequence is CSVGGRKYQETQYF. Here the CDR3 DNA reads TGCAGCGTTGGGGGAAGGAAGTACCAAGAGACCCAGTACTTC. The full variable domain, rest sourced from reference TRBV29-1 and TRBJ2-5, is SAVISQKPSRDICQRGTSLTIQCQVDSQVTMMFWYRQQPGQSLTLIATANQGSEATYESGFVIDKFPISRPNLTFSTLTVSNMSPEDSSIYLCSVGGRKYQETQYFGPGTRLLVL.

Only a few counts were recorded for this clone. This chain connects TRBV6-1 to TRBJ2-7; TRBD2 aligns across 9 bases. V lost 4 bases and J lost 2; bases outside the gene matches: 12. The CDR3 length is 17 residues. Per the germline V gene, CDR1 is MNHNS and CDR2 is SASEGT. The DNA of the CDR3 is TGTGCCAGCAGTGCAAATAGCGGGAGAGGAGGGGCCTACGAGCAGTACTTC. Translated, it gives CASSANSGRGGAYEQYF.

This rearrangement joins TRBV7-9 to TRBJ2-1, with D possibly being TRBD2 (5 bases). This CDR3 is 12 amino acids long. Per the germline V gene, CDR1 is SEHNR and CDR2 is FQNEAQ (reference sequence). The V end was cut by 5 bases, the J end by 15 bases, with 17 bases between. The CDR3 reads CASSADGVKGFF. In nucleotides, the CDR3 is TGTGCCAGCAGCGCCGACGGGGTAAAGGGGTTCTTC. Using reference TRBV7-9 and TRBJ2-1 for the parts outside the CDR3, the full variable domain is DTGVSQNPRHKITKRGQNVTFRCDPISEHNRLYWYRQTLGQGPEFLTYFQNEAQLEKSRLLSDRFSAERPKGSFSTLEIQRTEQGDSAMYLCASSADGVKGFFGPGTRLTVL.

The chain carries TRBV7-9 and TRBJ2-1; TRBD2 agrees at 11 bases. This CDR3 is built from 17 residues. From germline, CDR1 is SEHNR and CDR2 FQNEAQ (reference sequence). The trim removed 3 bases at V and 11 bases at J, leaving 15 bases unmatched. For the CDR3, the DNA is TGTGCCAGCAGCTTTGGGTTGAGTACTAGCGGGAGTTTGAAGCAGTTCTTC. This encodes CASSFGLSTSGSLKQFF.

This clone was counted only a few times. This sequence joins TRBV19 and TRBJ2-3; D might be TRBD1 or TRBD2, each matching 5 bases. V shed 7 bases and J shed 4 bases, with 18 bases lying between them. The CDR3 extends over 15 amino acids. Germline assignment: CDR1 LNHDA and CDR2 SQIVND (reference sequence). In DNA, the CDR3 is TGTGCCAGTACCCCCGGGACCAGGATAGCAGATACGCAGTATTTT. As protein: CASTPGTRIADTQYF.

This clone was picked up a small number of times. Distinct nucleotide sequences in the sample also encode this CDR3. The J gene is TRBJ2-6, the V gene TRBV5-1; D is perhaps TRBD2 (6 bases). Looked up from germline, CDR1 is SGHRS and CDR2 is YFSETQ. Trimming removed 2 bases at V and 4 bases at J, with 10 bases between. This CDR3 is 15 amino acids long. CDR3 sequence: CASSLGGSGANVLTF. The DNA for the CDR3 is TGCGCCAGCAGCTTAGGAGGGTCGGGGGCCAACGTCCTGACTTTC.

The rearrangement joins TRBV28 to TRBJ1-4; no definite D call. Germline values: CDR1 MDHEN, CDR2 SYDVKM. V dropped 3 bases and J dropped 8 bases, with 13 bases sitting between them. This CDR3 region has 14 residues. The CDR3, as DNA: TGTGCCAGCAGTTTTAGCGGACTCGCCGAAAAACTGTTTTTT. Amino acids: CASSFSGLAEKLFF.

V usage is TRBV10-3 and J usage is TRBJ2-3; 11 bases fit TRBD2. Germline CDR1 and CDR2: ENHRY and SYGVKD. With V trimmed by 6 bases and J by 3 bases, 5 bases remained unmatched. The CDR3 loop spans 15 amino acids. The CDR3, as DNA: TGTGCCATCAGCCGACTAGCGGGAACTACAGATACGCAGTATTTT. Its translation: CAISRLAGTTDTQYF.

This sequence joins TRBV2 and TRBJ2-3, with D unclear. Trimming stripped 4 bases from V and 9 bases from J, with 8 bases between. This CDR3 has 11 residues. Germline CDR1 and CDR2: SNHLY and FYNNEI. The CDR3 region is CASSGPVTQYF. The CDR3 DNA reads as TGTGCCAGCAGTGGGCCGGTCACGCAGTATTTT.

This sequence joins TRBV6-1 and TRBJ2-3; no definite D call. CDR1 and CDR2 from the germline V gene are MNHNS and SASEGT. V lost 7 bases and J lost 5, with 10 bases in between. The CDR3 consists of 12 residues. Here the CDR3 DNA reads TGTGCCAGCACCCAGAGAGGAGATACGCAGTATTTT. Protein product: CASTQRGDTQYF.

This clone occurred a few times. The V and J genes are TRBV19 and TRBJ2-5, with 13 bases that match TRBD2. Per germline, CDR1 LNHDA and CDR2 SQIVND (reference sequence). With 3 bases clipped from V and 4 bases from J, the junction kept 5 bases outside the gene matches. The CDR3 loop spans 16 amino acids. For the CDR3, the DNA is TGTGCCAGTAGTATGCCCGGACTAGCGGGAGTAGAGACCCAGTACTTC. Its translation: CASSMPGLAGVETQYF.

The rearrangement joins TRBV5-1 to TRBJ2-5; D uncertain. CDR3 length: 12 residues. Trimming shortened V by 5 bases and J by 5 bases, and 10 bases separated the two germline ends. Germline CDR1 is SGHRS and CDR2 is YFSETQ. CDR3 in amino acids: CASSFNSETQYF. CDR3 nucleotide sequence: TGCGCCAGCAGTTTTAATTCCGAGACCCAGTACTTC.

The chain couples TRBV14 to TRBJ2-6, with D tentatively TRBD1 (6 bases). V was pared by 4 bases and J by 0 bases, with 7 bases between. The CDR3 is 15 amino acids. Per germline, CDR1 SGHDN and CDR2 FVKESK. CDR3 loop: CASSPGHSGANVLTF. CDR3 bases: TGTGCCAGCAGCCCGGGACACTCTGGGGCCAACGTCCTGACTTTC.

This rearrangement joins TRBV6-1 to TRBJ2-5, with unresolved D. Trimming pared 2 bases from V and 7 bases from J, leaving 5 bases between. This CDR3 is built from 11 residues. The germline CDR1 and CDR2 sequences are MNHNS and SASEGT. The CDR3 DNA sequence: TGTGCCAGCAGTGAACTGGGGACCCAGTACTTC. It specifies CASSELGTQYF.

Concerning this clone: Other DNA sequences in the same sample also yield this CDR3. The CDR3 nucleotides are TGCGCCAGCAGCTTACTACAAGAGACCCAGTACTTC. Translated: CASSLLQETQYF. This chain connects TRBV5-1 to TRBJ2-5; D call uncertain. The CDR3 totals 12 residues. Germline V lookup: CDR1 SGHRS, CDR2 YFSETQ. V was trimmed by 2 bases and J by 2 bases, leaving 4 bases between them.

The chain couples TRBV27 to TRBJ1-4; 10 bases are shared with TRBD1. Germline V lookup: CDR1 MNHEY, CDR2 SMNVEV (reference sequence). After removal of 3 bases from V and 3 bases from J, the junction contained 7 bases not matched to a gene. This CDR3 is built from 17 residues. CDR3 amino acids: CASSFGQGGSANEKLFF. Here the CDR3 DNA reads TGTGCCAGCAGTTTCGGACAGGGGGGTAGTGCTAATGAAAAACTGTTTTTT.

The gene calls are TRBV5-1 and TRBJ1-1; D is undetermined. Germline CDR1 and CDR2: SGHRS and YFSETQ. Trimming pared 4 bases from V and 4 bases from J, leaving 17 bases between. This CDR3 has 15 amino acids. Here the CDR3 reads CASSPGQFDGTEAFF. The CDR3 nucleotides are TGCGCCAGCAGCCCCGGGCAGTTCGACGGCACTGAAGCTTTCTTT.

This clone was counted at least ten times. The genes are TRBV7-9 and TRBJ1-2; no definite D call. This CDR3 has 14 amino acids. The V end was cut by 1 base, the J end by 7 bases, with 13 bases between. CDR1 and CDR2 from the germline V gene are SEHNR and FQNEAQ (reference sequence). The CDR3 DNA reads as TGTGCCAGCAGCTTAGGAGGAACAGTGAGTGGCTACACCTTC. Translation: CASSLGGTVSGYTF.

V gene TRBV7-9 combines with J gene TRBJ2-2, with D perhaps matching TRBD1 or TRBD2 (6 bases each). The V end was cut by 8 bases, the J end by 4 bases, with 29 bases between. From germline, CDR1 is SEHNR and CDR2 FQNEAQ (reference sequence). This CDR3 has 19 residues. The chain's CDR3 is CASQAVGGAIRTRTGELFF. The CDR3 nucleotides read TGTGCCAGCCAGGCCGTCGGGGGCGCGATCAGGACACGCACCGGGGAGCTGTTTTTT.

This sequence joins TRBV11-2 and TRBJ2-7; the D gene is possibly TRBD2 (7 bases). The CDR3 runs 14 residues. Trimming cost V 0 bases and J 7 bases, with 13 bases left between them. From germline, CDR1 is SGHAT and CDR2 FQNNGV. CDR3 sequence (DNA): TGTGCCAGCAGCTTAGACGGAAGGGGGGGAGAGCAGTACTTC. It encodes CASSLDGRGGEQYF. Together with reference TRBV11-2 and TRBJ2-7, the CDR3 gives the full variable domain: EAGVAQSPRYKIIEKRQSVAFWCNPISGHATLYWYQQILGQGPKLLIQFQNNGVVDDSQLPKDRFSAERLKGVDSTLKIQPAKLEDSAVYLCASSLDGRGGEQYFGPGTRLTVT.

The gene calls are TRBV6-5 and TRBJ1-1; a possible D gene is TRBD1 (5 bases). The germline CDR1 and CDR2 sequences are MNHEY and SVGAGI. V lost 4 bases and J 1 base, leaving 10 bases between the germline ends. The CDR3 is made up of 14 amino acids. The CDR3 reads CASSSIRGNTEAFF. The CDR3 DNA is TGTGCCAGCAGTTCCATAAGGGGGAACACTGAAGCTTTCTTT.

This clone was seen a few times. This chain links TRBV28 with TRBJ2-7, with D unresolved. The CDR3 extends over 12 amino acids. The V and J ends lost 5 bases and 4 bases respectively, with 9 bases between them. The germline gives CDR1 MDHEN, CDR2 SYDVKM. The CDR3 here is CASSLQRYEQYF. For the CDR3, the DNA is TGTGCCAGCAGTCTGCAGCGTTACGAGCAGTACTTC.

The CDR3 loop is CASSPWAGGMNNEQFF. The CDR3 nucleotides are TGTGCCAGCTCACCATGGGCAGGGGGCATGAACAATGAGCAGTTCTTC. The genes are TRBV18 and TRBJ2-1; TRBD1 matches 8 bases. This CDR3 has 16 residues. V gave up 2 bases and J gave up 5 bases; unmatched junction bases: 8. Germline V gives CDR1 KGHSH, CDR2 LQKENI.